A selection of T cell receptor beta chains follows, all from one sample in a study of shared clonotypes between healthy human individuals. TCRdb's table, derived via immunoSEQ multiplex PCR, lists solely in-frame clones and lacks some. The sample records 2 million to 2.5 million clones, just over 90% being singletons. Sequencing was done on a sample of naive CD4+ T cells from PBMCs. The receptor source for this set is a man aged 18 to 30 in good health. Some clones in this sample may be carry-over from other donors' samples. Each CDR3 is given with its conserved first and last residue. The order of the fields is J gene, V gene, CDR3 protein.

>TRBJ2-5|TRBV30
CAWRSGVAGETQYF
>TRBJ1-1|TRBV7-9
CASSRGTVNTEAFF
>TRBJ2-5|TRBV4-1
CASSHTTGGETQYF
>TRBJ1-5|TRBV6-5
CASSSQSYQPQHF
>TRBJ1-2|TRBV5-1
CASSLVGEDGYTF
>TRBJ1-1|TRBV6-5
CASNPFHRGREAFF
>TRBJ2-1|TRBV11-1
CASSLVARRGRNEQFF
>TRBJ2-1|TRBV28
CASSPSGRNLYNEQFF
>TRBJ2-7|TRBV5-1
CASSLEGVHEQYF
>TRBJ1-2|TRBV5-1
CASSATGDTDGYTF
>TRBJ2-1|TRBV6-5
CASSYGLAGYNEQFF
>TRBJ1-1|TRBV6-6
CASKPGTQNTEAFF
>TRBJ1-5|TRBV19
CASSMGRGTQPQHF
>TRBJ2-3|TRBV2
CASRPTYSTDTQYF
>TRBJ1-1|TRBV7-2
CASSIRGDTEAFF
>TRBJ2-7|TRBV2
CASSFEAGGSYEQYF
>TRBJ1-6|TRBV11-2
CASGRSSYNSPLHF
>TRBJ1-5|TRBV6-6
CASSSTRGQGGPQHF
>TRBJ2-3|TRBV7-9
CASSRGLGTQYF
>TRBJ2-6|TRBV5-1
CASSFRGLGSGANVLTF
>TRBJ2-3|TRBV9
CASRSTSGSTDTQYF
>TRBJ1-4|TRBV28
CASSPIGVTLTNEKLFF
>TRBJ1-1|TRBV29-1
CSVAEFEAFF
>TRBJ2-7|TRBV7-3
CASSLSSGYPYEQYF
>TRBJ1-3|TRBV7-6
CASSPLRSEDGNTIYF
>TRBJ2-2|TRBV18
CASSPRQLGVSTGELFF
>TRBJ2-2|TRBV5-1
CASSTELANTGELFF
>TRBJ2-1|TRBV18
CASSPDSVGNEQFF
>TRBJ1-6|TRBV7-9
CASSARDRPNSPLHF
>TRBJ2-1|TRBV25-1
CASSQAGYNEQFF
>TRBJ2-3|TRBV19
CASSISGGAVDTQYF
>TRBJ2-3|TRBV5-4
CASNPLAGGTDTQYF
>TRBJ1-1|TRBV4-1
CASSQDRGRFVAFF
>TRBJ2-6|TRBV5-1
CASSFRAVTGEETSGANVLTF
>TRBJ2-3|TRBV11-1
CASSPSAGVGDTQYF
>TRBJ2-7|TRBV11-1
CASSPRAGWLYEQYF